The 17 T cell receptor beta chains given below trace back to one sample, sequenced in a study of neoadjuvant anti-PD-1 for oral cavity cancer. Only in-frame clones appear in the TCRdb table, and some are missing; sequencing was by immunoSEQ multiplex PCR. The sample includes about 81,000 clones, 70% to 85% of them seen just once. This material consisted of PBMCs, taken before nivolumab (anti-PD-1) treatment. Receptors originate from a person between 40 and 79 years old with oral cavity squamous cell carcinoma.

The chain employs TRBV19 and TRBJ2-3; possible D gene TRBD2, 5 bases. Germline lookup yields CDR1 LNHDA and CDR2 SQIVND (reference sequence). There are 15 residues in the CDR3. V lost 7 bases, J lost 0 bases, and 14 bases lay in between. The CDR3 is CASTDSAASTDTQYF. In nucleotides, the CDR3 is TGTGCCAGTACCGATAGCGCAGCTAGCACAGATACGCAGTATTTT.

The V and J genes are TRBV30 and TRBJ1-2; D not resolved. The CDR3 has 10 residues. Looked up from germline, CDR1 is GTSNPN and CDR2 is SVGIG (reference sequence). Trimming took 7 bases from V and 11 from J, leaving 14 bases between them. The CDR3 region is CASTGRGYTF. Here the CDR3 DNA reads TGTGCCTCCACCGGCCGCGGGTACACCTTC.

This clone is judged medium-sized (0.01 to 0.1%). This sequence joins TRBV10-2 and TRBJ1-5, with TRBD1 matching over 10 bases. V was clipped by 4 bases and J by 1 base; unmatched bases: 7. The CDR3 is made up of 17 amino acids. Germline loops: CDR1 WSHSY, CDR2 SAAADI. The chain's CDR3 is CASSAGQGGNSNQPQHF. The CDR3, as DNA: TGCGCCAGCAGTGCCGGACAGGGGGGAAACAGCAATCAGCCCCAGCATTTT.

This sequence joins TRBV6-4 and TRBJ2-3; no clear D gene. The CDR3 is 13 residues long. Germline V gives CDR1 MRHNA, CDR2 SNTAGT. The V gene lost 2 bases and the J gene lost 6 bases, with 9 bases spanning the gap. CDR3 protein: CASSDRWMDTQYF. DNA for the CDR3: TGTGCCAGCAGTGACAGGTGGATGGATACGCAGTATTTT.

This clone came up many times. The chain couples TRBV9 to TRBJ1-2; D is unresolved. The V end was cut by 0 bases, the J end by 4 bases, with 7 bases between. Germline V gene lookup returns CDR1 SGDLS and CDR2 YYNGEE. There are 13 residues in the CDR3. As DNA, the CDR3 is TGTGCCAGCAGCGTAGATTCTACCTATGGCTACACCTTC. Translation gives CASSVDSTYGYTF.

The chain employs TRBV10-3 and TRBJ2-3; TRBD2 matches at 7 bases. Germline loops: CDR1 ENHRY, CDR2 SYGVKD. The CDR3 spans 15 residues. V gave up 3 bases and J gave up 2 bases; unmatched junction bases: 5. DNA of the CDR3: TGTGCCATCAGTGACTCTACTAGCGACACAGATACGCAGTATTTT. The encoded protein is CAISDSTSDTDTQYF.

V usage is TRBV6-6 and J usage is TRBJ1-5; the match to TRBD1 covers 7 bases. The CDR3 extends over 15 amino acids. The V gene's germline CDR1 is MNHNY and CDR2 SVGAGI (reference sequence). Trimming took 5 bases from V and 4 from J; bases not matched to a gene: 8. DNA for the CDR3: TGTGCCAGCAGTCCGTGGACAGGAATTAATCAGCCCCAGCATTTT. It codes for CASSPWTGINQPQHF.

The chain recombines TRBV2 with TRBJ1-1, with 8 bases that match TRBD1. The CDR3 has 13 residues. From germline, CDR1 is SNHLY and CDR2 FYNNEI. J was trimmed by 5 bases and V by 10 bases; bases with no gene match: 9. The CDR3 region has the DNA TGTGCCATCGATGACAGGGGAGAAACTGAAGCTTTCTTT. Its translation is CAIDDRGETEAFF.

As to this clone: At one boundary the junction diverges from the germline segment, which might be a read error. V is TRBV7-6 and J is TRBJ1-2; 7 positions match TRBD1. Germline V gives CDR1 SGHVS, CDR2 FNYEAQ. The CDR3 runs 11 residues. The CDR3, as DNA: TGTGTCAGCAGCGCAGGGGGAGGCTACACCTTC. The encoded protein is CVSSAGGGYTF.

The J gene is TRBJ2-7, the V gene TRBV7-8; 7 nucleotides align to TRBD2. Germline V gives CDR1 SGHVS, CDR2 FQNEAQ. J was trimmed by 4 bases and V by 5 bases; bases with no gene match: 8. The CDR3 consists of 14 residues. CDR3 amino acids: CASSPAQRGYEQYF. The CDR3 DNA sequence: TGTGCCAGCAGCCCCGCCCAGCGGGGTTACGAGCAGTACTTC.

CDR3 coding DNA: TGTGCCAGTAGCCTTGGCCGGGACTTTGACAACGTCCTGACTTTC. It encodes CASSLGRDFDNVLTF. V gene TRBV19 combines with J gene TRBJ2-6, with D maybe TRBD2 (6 bases). Trimming took off 6 bases at V and 9 bases at J, with 18 bases between the two ends. CDR1 is LNHDA and CDR2 is SQIVND in the germline V gene (reference sequence). There are 15 residues in the CDR3. The variable domain in full, completed from reference TRBV19 and TRBJ2-6, reads DGGITQSPKYLFRKEGQNVTLSCEQNLNHDAMYWYRQDPGQGLRLIYYSQIVNDFQKGDIAEGYSVSREKKESFPLTVTSAQKNPTAFYLCASSLGRDFDNVLTFGAGSRLTVL.

The chain uses TRBV6-5 and TRBJ1-3, with no clear D. Trimming left V 4 bases short and J 3 bases short, with 7 bases between. CDR1 and CDR2 from the germline V gene are MNHEY and SVGAGI. The CDR3 is made up of 13 amino acids. CDR3 in DNA: TGTGCCAGCAGTTGGACGGATGGAAACACCATATATTTT. Translating gives CASSWTDGNTIYF.

The chain joins TRBV5-5 to TRBJ2-1; D perhaps matches TRBD1 (6 bases). Trimming removed 0 bases at V and 7 bases at J, with 14 bases between. The CDR3 length is 15 residues. Germline V gives CDR1 SGHKS, CDR2 YYEKEE (reference sequence). The CDR3 DNA is TGTGCCAGCAGCTTGGGCAGGGGCTTGGGAAATGAGCAGTTCTTC. Its protein product is CASSLGRGLGNEQFF. The whole variable domain, filled in from reference TRBV5-5 and TRBJ2-1, reads DAGVTQSPTHLIKTRGQQVTLRCSPISGHKSVSWYQQVLGQGPQFIFQYYEKEERGRGNFPDRFSARQFPNYSSELNVNALLLGDSALYLCASSLGRGLGNEQFFGPGTRLTVL.

Only a few counts were recorded for this clone. V usage is TRBV2 and J usage is TRBJ2-7, with D unresolved. V was clipped by 2 bases and J by 3 bases, with 8 bases between them. The CDR3 extends over 13 amino acids. The germline V gene encodes CDR1 SNHLY and CDR2 FYNNEI. This CDR3 reads CASSEPFLYEQYF. DNA of the CDR3: TGTGCCAGCAGTGAACCCTTTCTCTACGAGCAGTACTTC.

The table lists this clone with a few counts. This chain joins TRBV11-2 and TRBJ2-7, with 10 bases matching TRBD2. V lost 5 bases to trimming and J lost 3 bases; unmatched junction nucleotides: 4. The CDR3 runs 14 residues. CDR1 is SGHAT and CDR2 is FQNNGV in the germline V gene. This CDR3 reads CASSNSGGFYEQYF. CDR3 bases: TGTGCCAGCAGCAATAGCGGGGGGTTCTACGAGCAGTACTTC.

This rearrangement joins TRBV30 to TRBJ2-7, with TRBD2 identical over 12 bases. The V gene end was trimmed by 4 bases and the J gene end by 3 bases; junction bases not matched to a gene: 13. Germline V gene lookup returns CDR1 GTSNPN and CDR2 SVGIG (reference sequence). The CDR3 spans 17 residues. Here the CDR3 reads CAWTLRPGTSGHYEQYF. Written as DNA, the CDR3 is TGTGCCTGGACCTTACGCCCCGGGACTAGCGGGCACTACGAGCAGTACTTC. Supplemented by reference TRBV30 and TRBJ2-7, the full variable domain reads SQTIHQWPATLVQPVGSPLSLECTVEGTSNPNLYWYRQAAGRGLQLLFYSVGIGQISSEVPQNLSASRPQDRQFILSSKKLLLSDSGFYLCAWTLRPGTSGHYEQYFGPGTRLTVT.

The J gene is TRBJ1-6, the V gene TRBV2; 7 nucleotides align to TRBD1. Germline assignment: CDR1 SNHLY and CDR2 FYNNEI. The length of the CDR3 is 14 residues. V lost 7 bases to trimming and J lost 6 bases; unmatched junction nucleotides: 6. This chain's CDR3 is CASNGQVLNSPLHF. The CDR3 DNA reads as TGTGCCAGCAACGGACAGGTTCTTAATTCACCCCTCCACTTT. Based on the CDR3 plus reference TRBV2 and TRBJ1-6, the full variable domain is EPEVTQTPSHQVTQMGQEVILRCVPISNHLYFYWYRQILGQKVEFLVSFYNNEISEKSEIFDDQFSVERPDGSNFTLKIRSTKLEDSAMYFCASNGQVLNSPLHFGNGTRLTVT.